This entry lists 10 T cell receptor beta chains sequenced from one sample in a study of lymphopenia after photon versus proton radiotherapy. Clones were read by immunoSEQ multiplex PCR, and TCRdb kept only the in-frame ones, dropping some. Of several thousand clones in the sample, nearly 90% were seen once. The sequenced sample was peripheral blood, obtained from a patient treated with photon-based radiotherapy. These receptors were obtained from a man aged 55 to 70 with cholangiocarcinoma.

The rearrangement joins TRBV9 to TRBJ2-5; 9 bases are a match to TRBD2. Trimming took 0 bases from V and 2 from J; bases not matched to a gene: 5. Germline CDR1 reads SGDLS; CDR2 reads YYNGEE. CDR3 length equals 16 residues. CDR3 sequence: CASSVAAAGGQETQYF. Written as DNA, the CDR3 is TGTGCCAGCAGCGTAGCCGCGGCGGGGGGGCAAGAGACCCAGTACTTC. The whole variable domain, remainder taken from reference TRBV9 and TRBJ2-5, is DSGVTQTPKHLITATGQRVTLRCSPRSGDLSVYWYQQSLDQGLQFLIQYYNGEERAKGNILERFSAQQFPDLHSELNLSSLELGDSALYFCASSVAAAGGQETQYFGPGTRLLVL.

The CDR3 region is CASRVVGYTF. The CDR3 bases are TGTGCCAGCCGTGTGGTCGGCTACACCTTC. This chain links TRBV2 with TRBJ1-2; D gene uncertain. Germline V CDR1 and CDR2: SNHLY, FYNNEI. V was trimmed by 8 bases and J by 8 bases, leaving 9 bases between them. The CDR3 loop spans 10 amino acids. Complete variable domain (other parts from reference TRBV2 and TRBJ1-2): EPEVTQTPSHQVTQMGQEVILRCVPISNHLYFYWYRQILGQKVEFLVSFYNNEISEKSEIFDDQFSVERPDGSNFTLKIRSTKLEDSAMYFCASRVVGYTFGSGTRLTVV.

This chain links TRBV10-2 with TRBJ2-1; 9 nucleotides match TRBD2. The trim removed 5 bases at V and 0 bases at J, leaving 8 bases unmatched. This CDR3 is built from 17 residues. Looked up from germline, CDR1 is WSHSY and CDR2 is SAAADI. The DNA of the CDR3 is TGCGCCAGCAGTCCCGGGACTAGCCCCAGCTCCTACAATGAGCAGTTCTTC. It encodes CASSPGTSPSSYNEQFF.

The CDR3, as DNA: TGTGCCAGCACCCAGGACAGGCGCAACAATGAGCAGTTCTTC. It is translated as CASTQDRRNNEQFF. The chain couples TRBV11-3 to TRBJ2-1; 7 positions agree with TRBD1. The junction had 8 bases not matched to a gene; V was cut back by 7 bases and J by 5 bases. Germline V CDR1 and CDR2: SGHNT, YENEEA. The CDR3 is made up of 14 amino acids.

V and J are TRBV11-1 and TRBJ2-1; D could derive from TRBD1 or TRBD2 (6 bases each). Germline loops: CDR1 SGHAT, CDR2 FQDESV (reference sequence). The V and J ends lost 2 bases and 4 bases respectively, with 18 bases between them. The CDR3 sequence is 17 residues long. CDR3 DNA sequence: TGTGCCAGCAGCTTACGAGGGGCGGGACACCGATACAATGAGCAGTTCTTC. The encoded protein is CASSLRGAGHRYNEQFF.

The chain carries TRBV6-6 and TRBJ1-2, with D hard to call. The CDR3 loop spans 12 amino acids. Germline V CDR1 and CDR2: MNHNY, SVGAGI (reference sequence). Between the trimmed V and J ends, which lost 5 bases and 2 bases, there was a span of 6 bases. Here the CDR3 DNA reads TGTGCCAGCAGTCCGGACAACTATGGCTACACCTTC. Translated: CASSPDNYGYTF.

This clone was seen only once. This sequence joins TRBV5-4 and TRBJ2-7; 8 nucleotides agree with TRBD2. In germline, CDR1 is SGHNT, CDR2 YYREEE (reference sequence). V was clipped by 4 bases and J by 4 bases; unmatched bases: 7. The CDR3 contains 14 residues. CDR3 sequence (DNA): TGTGCCAGCAGCCCCGGGGGGGACCGGTACGAGCAGTACTTC. Translating it yields CASSPGGDRYEQYF.

This chain links TRBV28 with TRBJ2-5; D perhaps matches TRBD2 (5 bases). Per germline, CDR1 MDHEN and CDR2 SYDVKM. This CDR3 comprises 11 residues. The germline V and J ends were trimmed by 5 bases and 11 bases, with 12 bases remaining between them. The CDR3 DNA follows: TGTGCCAGCAGTGTACAGAGGGAGCAGTACTTC. Residues: CASSVQREQYF.

The chain couples TRBV2 to TRBJ2-7; 10 bases are a match to TRBD1. The CDR3 covers 14 residues. Trimming cost V 8 bases and J 4 bases; bases outside gene matches: 8. Germline V gene data show CDR1 as SNHLY and CDR2 as FYNNEI. The CDR3 is CASASTGGSYEQYF. CDR3 nucleotides: TGTGCCAGCGCGTCGACAGGGGGCTCTTACGAGCAGTACTTC.

The chain links TRBV6-1 to TRBJ2-3; 7 nucleotides match TRBD1. This CDR3 contains 15 residues. V lost 7 bases to trimming and J lost 0 bases; unmatched junction nucleotides: 7. Per germline, CDR1 MNHNS and CDR2 SASEGT. CDR3 region: CASTEQDRSTDTQYF. The DNA of the CDR3 is TGTGCCAGCACCGAACAGGACAGGAGCACAGATACGCAGTATTTT.